This T cell receptor (beta chain) is drawn from a study of early T cells in non-severe SARS-CoV-2 infection. About the study: Bulk RNA from unsorted whole blood was sequenced; chains were unpaired.

This clonotype appeared many times. Molecules of cDNA were individually given unique molecular identifiers that were attached to them. In TCRdb, the 5' RACE reads were re-called with MiXCR into one record per CDR3 protein. The table records some 87,000 distinct CDR3 sequences, 9.5% to 13% of them present only once. The CDR3 spans 13 residues. Germline V gives CDR1 SQVTM, CDR2 ANQGSEA. Trimming left V 4 bases short and J 5 bases short, with 14 bases between. The chain is built from TRBV29-1 and TRBJ2-5, with TRBD1 as a possible D gene (6 bases). The specimen was whole blood. The origin of this receptor is an adult who was a healthcare worker with PCR-confirmed SARS-CoV-2 infection or an uninfected control (not recorded which). CDR3 loop: CSVVVRGRETQYF. The CDR3 region has the DNA TGCAGCGTTGTAGTCAGGGGTCGGGAGACCCAGTACTTC.